The text below deals with one T cell receptor beta chain. Its antigen is not known. These data belong to a study of cytomegalovirus exposure and HLA in healthy donors. About the research overall: Inside one of the first data releases sat about 91 million unique TCRs taken from HLA-typed donors. Study results and limitations: In an earlier analysis, productive rearrangement rates for most beta V segments clustered near 90% or 30%.

The PCR contained 60 Vbeta and 13 Jbeta primers. Per the authors' pipeline: Later reanalysis found around 84 million unique TCR beta chains, some 10 million of them shared. Clones were sequenced by immunoSEQ multiplex PCR, and TCRdb holds only the in-frame ones, with some missing. V, J and clone size were drawn from that table, and D and trimming were deduced from the DNA. The table records 80,000 to 130,000 clones, 76% of them present only once. Material for sequencing was PBMCs. This sequence was found in a woman in her fifties or sixties in good health and CMV-seropositive.

CDR3 region: CASGLAWYEQYF. The CDR3 nucleotides read TGTGCCAGCGGACTAGCGTGGTACGAGCAGTACTTC. The chain carries TRBV18 and TRBJ2-7; the match to TRBD2 covers 9 bases. Per germline, CDR1 KGHSH and CDR2 LQKENI. The CDR3 loop spans 12 amino acids. V lost 8 bases and J lost 4; bases outside the gene matches: 3.